The 23 T cell receptor beta chains presented below share a single source sample, sequenced in a study of T-cell reconstitution after alpha-beta-depleted transplantation in children. Unique molecular identifiers were used in preparing the TCRbeta library. Each CDR3 protein is one row after TCRdb ran MiXCR on the PCR reads. The table shows roughly 250,000 distinct CDR3 sequences, with just under 8.5% occurring only once. The material was PBMCs, mostly from graft donor cells, obtained 180 days after TCRalphabeta/CD19-depleted stem cell transplant. Receptors originate from a male patient between 5 and 17 years old who had a stem cell transplant for acute lymphoblastic leukemia, so the T cells may come from the graft donor.

This clonotype was observed at least ten times. The rearrangement joins TRBV5-1 to TRBJ1-2, with D possibly being TRBD1 (5 bases). Germline V gene data show CDR1 as SGHRS and CDR2 as YFSETQ. The CDR3 has 15 residues. The V and J ends lost 0 bases and 3 bases respectively, with 12 bases between them. CDR3 region: CASSLAQGPDYGYTF. In DNA, the CDR3 is TGCGCCAGCAGCTTGGCCCAGGGTCCGGACTATGGCTACACCTTC. Complete variable domain (other parts from reference TRBV5-1 and TRBJ1-2): KAGVTQTPRYLIKTRGQQVTLSCSPISGHRSVSWYQQTPGQGLQFLFEYFSETQRNKGNFPGRFSGRQFSNSRSEMNVSTLELGDSALYLCASSLAQGPDYGYTFGSGTRLTVV.

The CDR3 nucleotides read TGTGCCAGCACCTCCCCGTTCATCTCCTACGAGCAGTACTTC. Translated: CASTSPFISYEQYF. The rearrangement uses TRBV27 and TRBJ2-7; D unclear. Per the germline V gene, CDR1 is MNHEY and CDR2 is SMNVEV (reference sequence). This CDR3 has 14 amino acids. V gave up 7 bases and J gave up 0 bases, with 13 bases separating them.

In this sample, this clonotype turned up many times. The V and J genes are TRBV29-1 and TRBJ2-7; D possibly uses TRBD1 or TRBD2 (5 bases each). V shed 6 bases and J shed 2 bases, with 14 bases lying between them. CDR3 length: 13 amino acids. Per the germline V gene, CDR1 is SQVTM and CDR2 is ANQGSEA. The CDR3 region has the DNA TGCAGCGTCCTCGGGACGGCCACCTACGAGCAGTACTTC. It is translated as CSVLGTATYEQYF.

There are many counts of this clonotype. The chain combines TRBV11-2 with TRBJ2-2; D remains ambiguous. Looked up from germline, CDR1 is SGHAT and CDR2 is FQNNGV. Trimming removed 0 bases at V and 4 bases at J, with 6 bases between. The CDR3 spans 14 residues. For the CDR3, the DNA is TGTGCCAGCAGCTTAGATCTGGGCACCGGGGAGCTGTTTTTT. Translated: CASSLDLGTGELFF. The full variable domain, its missing parts supplied by reference TRBV11-2 and TRBJ2-2, is EAGVAQSPRYKIIEKRQSVAFWCNPISGHATLYWYQQILGQGPKLLIQFQNNGVVDDSQLPKDRFSAERLKGVDSTLKIQPAKLEDSAVYLCASSLDLGTGELFFGEGSRLTVL.

The table lists this clonotype with many counts. V and J are TRBV3-1 and TRBJ2-7, with 7 bases that match TRBD2. V lost 4 bases, J lost 4 bases, and 16 bases stayed unmatched. CDR1 LGHDT and CDR2 YNNKEL come from the germline V gene (reference sequence). The CDR3 is made up of 17 amino acids. CDR3 in amino acids: CASSPNEIEAGPYEQYF. CDR3 coding DNA: TGTGCCAGCAGCCCCAACGAGATCGAAGCGGGGCCATACGAGCAGTACTTC.

This clonotype was recorded at least ten times. The chain recombines TRBV2 with TRBJ2-7; 7 nucleotides align to TRBD2. The CDR3 runs 13 residues. The germline V gene has CDR1 SNHLY and CDR2 FYNNEI. Losses at the gene ends were 1 base for V and 6 bases for J; bases not matched to a gene: 3. In DNA form, the CDR3 reads TGTGCCAGCAGTGAAGGGGAGCGGGGCGAGCAGTACTTC. Translating it yields CASSEGERGEQYF.

This clonotype was counted at least ten times. The chain is built from TRBV20-1 and TRBJ2-6; D possibly corresponds to TRBD1 (5 bases). The V end was cut by 1 base, the J end by 3 bases, with 16 bases between. Germline CDR1 DFQATT, CDR2 SNEGSKA (reference sequence). The CDR3 sequence is 17 residues long. The CDR3 here is CSARGTGALGGANVLTF. CDR3 in DNA: TGCAGTGCTAGAGGAACTGGGGCTCTCGGTGGGGCCAACGTCCTGACTTTC.

At least ten counts were recorded for this clonotype. The chain uses TRBV28 and TRBJ2-2, with 7 positions matching TRBD2. Germline V gene sequence: CDR1 MDHEN, CDR2 SYDVKM. The CDR3 spans 13 residues. V shed 5 bases, J shed 7 bases, and the junction held 4 bases outside the gene matches. The CDR3 bases are TGTGCCAGCAGTGCCGCGGGGGACGGGGAGCTGTTTTTT. The encoded protein is CASSAAGDGELFF.

Notes on this clonotype: A much larger clone differs from this one at a single base, so this may be a read error. The gene calls are TRBV11-2 and TRBJ2-1; D might be TRBD1 (5 bases). CDR3 length equals 14 residues. V shed 6 bases and J shed 8 bases, with 17 bases lying between them. From germline, CDR1 is SGHAT and CDR2 FQNNGV. Here the CDR3 reads CASSLIPGFHEQFF. The CDR3 nucleotides are TGTGCCAGCAGTTTAATACCAGGGTTCCATGAGCAGTTCTTC.

At least ten counts were recorded for this clonotype. The gene calls are TRBV11-2 and TRBJ2-1; D remains unclear. Germline loops: CDR1 SGHAT, CDR2 FQNNGV. This CDR3 contains 15 residues. Trimming took 4 bases from V and 2 from J, leaving 12 bases between them. CDR3 residues: CASSWSVSPYNEQFF. The CDR3 DNA follows: TGTGCCAGCAGCTGGTCGGTTTCTCCCTACAATGAGCAGTTCTTC.

This clonotype turned up a few times. The gene calls are TRBV2 and TRBJ1-2; 7 nucleotides line up with TRBD1. The CDR3 has 15 residues. The V gene's germline CDR1 is SNHLY and CDR2 FYNNEI. V shed 5 bases, J shed 1 base, and the junction held 7 bases outside the gene matches. CDR3 sequence: CASSKQGLGNYGYTF. For the CDR3, the DNA is TGTGCCAGCAGTAAACAGGGGCTGGGTAACTATGGCTACACCTTC. The whole variable domain, remainder taken from reference TRBV2 and TRBJ1-2, is EPEVTQTPSHQVTQMGQEVILRCVPISNHLYFYWYRQILGQKVEFLVSFYNNEISEKSEIFDDQFSVERPDGSNFTLKIRSTKLEDSAMYFCASSKQGLGNYGYTFGSGTRLTVV.

This clonotype came up many times. The chain recombines TRBV29-1 with TRBJ2-3; D is perhaps TRBD1 (5 bases). Germline V gene data show CDR1 as SQVTM and CDR2 as ANQGSEA. The CDR3 runs 11 residues. Trimming cost V 2 bases and J 11 bases, with 11 bases left between them. DNA of the CDR3: TGCAGCGTTGAAATGCAGGGCCAGCAGTATTTT. This gives the protein CSVEMQGQQYF.

This clonotype was picked up many times. The V call is TRBV5-8, the J call TRBJ1-2, with 7 positions matching TRBD1. The V gene end was trimmed by 2 bases and the J gene end by 8 bases; junction bases not matched to a gene: 6. The CDR3 loop spans 13 amino acids. Germline CDR1 and CDR2: SGHTS and YDEGEE. This chain's CDR3 is CASSLDRVVGYTF. The CDR3 DNA sequence: TGTGCCAGCAGCTTAGACAGGGTCGTGGGCTACACCTTC. Supplemented by reference TRBV5-8 and TRBJ1-2, the full variable domain reads EAGVTQSPTHLIKTRGQQATLRCSPISGHTSVYWYQQALGLGLQFLLWYDEGEERNRGNFPPRFSGRQFPNYSSELNVNALELEDSALYLCASSLDRVVGYTFGSGTRLTVV.

This clonotype was seen at least ten times. J is TRBJ1-6 and V is TRBV5-1, with D perhaps matching TRBD1 (5 bases). V lost 5 bases and J lost 5, with 14 bases in between. In germline, CDR1 is SGHRS, CDR2 YFSETQ. This CDR3 has 15 residues. The CDR3, as DNA: TGCGCCAGCAGTTCCCACCGGGGGGATAATTCACCCCTCCACTTT. It specifies CASSSHRGDNSPLHF.

This clonotype has at least ten counts. J is TRBJ1-5 and V is TRBV9; D unresolved. The V gene lost 3 bases and the J gene lost 2 bases, with 9 bases spanning the gap. CDR3 size: 14 residues. Germline CDR1 and CDR2: SGDLS and YYNGEE. The CDR3 region has the DNA TGTGCCAGCAGCGCGGACCCTGGCAATCAGCCCCAGCATTTT. This translates into CASSADPGNQPQHF.

This clonotype was counted only a few times. The CDR3 nucleotides are TGTGCCAGCAGTTACGGGCAGATCGTGGCGGACGAGCAGTACTTC. This codes for CASSYGQIVADEQYF. The rearrangement joins TRBV6-2 or TRBV6-3 to TRBJ2-7; D remains ambiguous. V lost 2 bases, J lost 5 bases, and 16 bases lay in between. The length of the CDR3 is 15 residues. Germline V CDR1 and CDR2: MNHEY, SVGEGT.

This clonotype has a count of ten or more. The chain employs TRBV7-9 and TRBJ1-3; TRBD1 is a possible D gene (5 bases). The length of the CDR3 is 12 residues. Trimming shortened V by 9 bases and J by 7 bases, and 13 bases separated the two germline ends. The germline CDR1 and CDR2 sequences are SEHNR and FQNEAQ (reference sequence). The CDR3 here is CASSGGPNTIYF. CDR3 nucleotide sequence: TGTGCCAGTAGTGGGGGTCCGAACACCATATATTTT. The full variable domain, with the rest looked up from reference TRBV7-9 and TRBJ1-3, is DTGVSQNPRHKITKRGQNVTFRCDPISEHNRLYWYRQTLGQGPEFLTYFQNEAQLEKSRLLSDRFSAERPKGSFSTLEIQRTEQGDSAMYLCASSGGPNTIYFGEGSWLTVV.

V and J are TRBV12-3 or TRBV12-4 and TRBJ2-7; D is unresolved. The CDR3 has 13 residues. With 5 bases removed from V and 1 base from J, the gap between germline ends came to 9 bases. The CDR3 loop is CASSPSPSYEQYF. In nucleotides, the CDR3 is TGTGCCAGCAGTCCGTCGCCGTCCTACGAGCAGTACTTC.

The table lists this clonotype with many counts. This chain connects TRBV20-1 to TRBJ1-2; D is perhaps TRBD1 (5 bases). CDR3 size: 12 residues. The ends were cut back, 2 bases at V and 8 bases at J, with 12 bases in the middle. Looked up from germline, CDR1 is DFQATT and CDR2 is SNEGSKA (reference sequence). This CDR3 reads CSARRMGGGYTF. DNA for the CDR3: TGCAGTGCTAGACGTATGGGGGGGGGCTACACCTTC.

This clonotype was detected many times. This chain connects TRBV14 to TRBJ1-1; possible D gene TRBD1, 6 bases. The V end lost 0 bases, the J end lost 3 bases, and 17 bases lay between the germline ends. Germline V gene data show CDR1 as SGHDN and CDR2 as FVKESK. The CDR3 totals 17 residues. The DNA of the CDR3 is TGTGCCAGCAGCCAAGATCTTAGGCAGGGGCGGGACACTGAAGCTTTCTTT. Translation gives CASSQDLRQGRDTEAFF.

This clonotype showed up many times. The chain joins TRBV20-1 to TRBJ2-7; D remains ambiguous. The V end lost 1 base, the J end lost 0 bases, and 16 bases lay between the germline ends. There are 16 residues in the CDR3. Germline V CDR1 and CDR2: DFQATT, SNEGSKA (reference sequence). Here the CDR3 reads CSARGARLASSYEQYF. The CDR3 DNA sequence: TGCAGTGCTAGAGGGGCCCGGTTGGCGAGCTCCTACGAGCAGTACTTC.

This clonotype showed up many times. This rearrangement joins TRBV27 to TRBJ1-1; 9 bases agree with TRBD1. V lost 6 bases to trimming and J lost 3 bases; unmatched junction nucleotides: 5. Germline V gives CDR1 MNHEY, CDR2 SMNVEV (reference sequence). The CDR3 spans 14 residues. For the CDR3, the DNA is TGTGCCAGCAGACTACAGGGGGCGTACACTGAAGCTTTCTTT. This sequence encodes CASRLQGAYTEAFF.

This clonotype was recorded many times. The chain links TRBV6-5 to TRBJ1-2; D is uncertain. V was cut by 0 bases and J by 4 bases, with 9 bases left in between. Per germline, CDR1 MNHEY and CDR2 SVGAGI. The CDR3 length is 14 residues. CDR3 residues: CASSYSGGSYGYTF. CDR3 nucleotide sequence: TGTGCCAGCAGTTACTCGGGCGGATCCTATGGCTACACCTTC.